The clone carrying this T cell receptor (beta chain) was counted a single time. Antigen specificity is unknown. PCR was performed a second time for roughly 6 to 12 cycles using a sample-barcoded 5' primer and a J-beta primer mix. Each cDNA molecule received a tag from a template-switch adaptor that had 12 random nucleotides. MiXCR, run by TCRdb on the 5' RACE reads, gives a single entry per CDR3 protein. The table shows 710,000 or so distinct CDR3 sequences, with about 20% occurring only once. Healthy Caucasians from Russia aged about 6 to 90 served as donors. CDR1 is KGHSH, CDR2 LQKENI, per germline. This CDR3 has 15 amino acids. With V trimmed by 4 bases and J by 3 bases, 8 bases remained unmatched. This record comes from a study of blood T cells in healthy people across ages. Across the whole study: Capture by template switching was about one barcoded beta molecule per two T cells. Study results and limitations: Changes seen in expanded clonotypes were possibly confounded by donor CMV status left unknown.

Specimen: blood. This sequence joins TRBV18 and TRBJ1-2, with 7 nucleotides matching TRBD1. The sequence came from a man between 65 and 85 years old in good health. The DNA of the CDR3 is TGTGCCAGCTCACAACAACAGGGGATCGACTATGGCTACACCTTC. Translation: CASSQQQGIDYGYTF.